What follows are 21 T cell receptor beta chains derived from one specimen sequenced in a study of graft-versus-host responses after intestinal transplantation. Clones were read by immunoSEQ multiplex PCR, and TCRdb kept only the in-frame ones, dropping some. The repertoire includes over 100,000 clones, just under 95% of them detected once, and approximately 1% sits in the top ten. Antigen specificity for these receptors is unknown. The material sequenced was unstimulated CD8+ T cells sorted from spleen or lymph node cells, taken before transplant. The receptors were gathered from a human donor who was the organ donor for an intestinal transplant.

The gene calls are TRBV4-2 and TRBJ2-1; 10 bases map to TRBD2. This CDR3 has 16 residues. Germline CDR1 and CDR2: LGHNA and YNFKEQ. After removal of 1 base from V and 5 bases from J, the junction contained 5 bases not matched to a gene. CDR3 bases: TGTGCCAGCAGCCAAGTCGGAGCGGGAGGGCACAATGAGCAGTTCTTC. It is translated as CASSQVGAGGHNEQFF.

The genes are TRBV5-5 and TRBJ2-1; 7 bases agree with TRBD1. V lost 2 bases to trimming and J lost 9 bases; unmatched junction nucleotides: 8. The CDR3 covers 14 residues. CDR1 and CDR2 from the germline V gene are SGHKS and YYEKEE (reference sequence). CDR3 nucleotides: TGTGCCAGCAGCTTTGGACAGGTGGGTTTTGAGCAGTTCTTC. Translated, it gives CASSFGQVGFEQFF.

The chain has TRBV11-2 and TRBJ2-1; D call uncertain. With 1 base removed from V and 10 bases from J, the gap between germline ends came to 14 bases. The CDR3 contains 14 residues. CDR1 and CDR2 from the germline V gene are SGHAT and FQNNGV. CDR3 bases: TGTGCCAGCAGCTTAGGTAGTAGCAATGGCGAGCAGTTCTTC. This encodes CASSLGSSNGEQFF.

The gene calls are TRBV6-1 and TRBJ2-4; D not certain. CDR1 is MNHNS and CDR2 is SASEGT in the germline V gene. This CDR3 is built from 16 residues. The V and J ends lost 1 base and 8 bases respectively, with 18 bases between them. CDR3 in amino acids: CASSEGPARYSDIQYF. The CDR3 nucleotides are TGTGCCAGCAGTGAAGGCCCAGCTCGCTATTCGGACATTCAGTACTTC.

The chain has TRBV6-5 and TRBJ1-1, with D unclear. The CDR3 is 12 residues long. Germline V lookup: CDR1 MNHEY, CDR2 SVGAGI. V was clipped by 5 bases and J by 0 bases, with 4 bases between them. The CDR3 DNA reads TGTGCCAGCAGTCCCGTGAACACTGAAGCTTTCTTT. Its protein is CASSPVNTEAFF.

The CDR3 spells CASSWRGPYGYTF. The CDR3 DNA sequence: TGCGCCAGCAGTTGGAGGGGGCCCTATGGCTACACCTTC. The V call is TRBV5-1, the J call TRBJ1-2; TRBD1 agrees at 7 bases. V shed 5 bases and J 4 bases; nucleotides not matched to a gene: 5. Germline V gene data show CDR1 as SGHRS and CDR2 as YFSETQ. The CDR3 has 13 amino acids.

The chain carries TRBV12-5 and TRBJ2-6, with 7 nucleotides matching TRBD2. In germline, CDR1 is LGHNT, CDR2 FRNRAP. This CDR3 spans 16 amino acids. V shed 3 bases and J 2 bases; nucleotides not matched to a gene: 4. CDR3 in amino acids: CASGFSRGAGANVLTF. CDR3 DNA: TGTGCTAGTGGTTTTTCACGGGGGGCTGGGGCCAACGTCCTGACTTTC.

A few counts support this clone. This sequence joins TRBV7-2 and TRBJ2-1; tentatively, D is TRBD1 (5 bases). The germline V gene has CDR1 SGHTA and CDR2 FQGNSA. The CDR3 runs 14 residues. V was shortened by 1 base and J by 3 bases, with 7 bases between the two germline ends. The CDR3 spells CASSLEGDYNEQFF. The CDR3 DNA reads TGTGCCAGCAGCTTAGAAGGGGACTACAATGAGCAGTTCTTC.

This clone was detected once. The chain uses TRBV19 and TRBJ1-5, with a tentative D call TRBD1 (5 bases). CDR3 length equals 18 residues. V was trimmed by 3 bases and J by 1 base, leaving 19 bases between them. Germline CDR1 reads LNHDA; CDR2 reads SQIVND (reference sequence). CDR3 sequence reads: CASSMFPSGGGSNQPQHF. The DNA of the CDR3 is TGTGCCAGTAGTATGTTCCCTTCCGGGGGAGGCAGCAATCAGCCCCAGCATTTT.

The chain joins TRBV19 to TRBJ1-4; no clear D gene. Germline-derived CDR1 and CDR2 are LNHDA and SQIVND (reference sequence). The CDR3 length is 13 residues. V dropped 5 bases and J dropped 5 bases, with 9 bases sitting between them. CDR3 in DNA: TGTGCCAGTAGTGCTGTGACCAATGAAAAACTGTTTTTT. Protein sequence: CASSAVTNEKLFF.

This clone appeared a single time. The genes are TRBV25-1 and TRBJ2-2, with D uncertain. Germline CDR1 is MGHDK and CDR2 is SYGVNS. This CDR3 is built from 15 residues. V was pared by 5 bases and J by 5 bases, with 15 bases between. CDR3 region: CASSKGPASTGELFF. Here the CDR3 DNA reads TGTGCCAGCAGTAAGGGTCCAGCTTCGACCGGGGAGCTGTTTTTT.

The V and J genes are TRBV6-1 and TRBJ1-1, with D tentatively TRBD1 (5 bases). The CDR3 is 16 residues long. Trimming removed 0 bases at V and 0 bases at J, with 11 bases between. Germline values: CDR1 MNHNS, CDR2 SASEGT. Here the CDR3 reads CASSEALAGMNTEAFF. For the CDR3, the DNA is TGTGCCAGCAGTGAAGCGCTGGCAGGGATGAACACTGAAGCTTTCTTT.

This rearrangement joins TRBV27 to TRBJ2-1, with D unclear. Between the trimmed V and J ends, which lost 0 bases and 0 bases, there was a span of 9 bases. CDR1 is MNHEY and CDR2 is SMNVEV in the germline V gene (reference sequence). There are 16 residues in the CDR3. This CDR3 is CASSLSSDSSYNEQFF. CDR3 coding DNA: TGTGCCAGCAGTTTATCTTCCGATAGCTCCTACAATGAGCAGTTCTTC.

The V gene is TRBV28, the J gene TRBJ2-2; tentative D call: TRBD2 (5 bases). This CDR3 spans 15 amino acids. Germline V gene sequence: CDR1 MDHEN, CDR2 SYDVKM. Trimming pared 6 bases from V and 3 bases from J, leaving 14 bases between. In DNA form, the CDR3 reads TGTGCCAGCAGGACACTCCCGGGGTACACCGGGGAGCTGTTTTTT. This sequence encodes CASRTLPGYTGELFF. The full variable domain, with the rest looked up from reference TRBV28 and TRBJ2-2, is DVKVTQSSRYLVKRTGEKVFLECVQDMDHENMFWYRQDPGLGLRLIYFSYDVKMKEKGDIPEGYSVSREKKERFSLILESASTNQTSMYLCASRTLPGYTGELFFGEGSRLTVL.

The V and J genes are TRBV27 and TRBJ2-7; either TRBD1 or TRBD2 may supply D (7 bases each). The ends were cut back, 4 bases at V and 6 bases at J, with 19 bases in the middle. Germline CDR1 and CDR2: MNHEY and SMNVEV (reference sequence). The length of the CDR3 is 15 residues. CDR3 in amino acids: CASSSLQGRVGEQYF. CDR3 sequence (DNA): TGTGCCAGCAGTTCGCTACAGGGGAGGGTCGGCGAGCAGTACTTC.

This clone was seen a handful of times. The chain combines TRBV7-2 with TRBJ2-7; D might be TRBD1 (6 bases). CDR1 and CDR2 from the germline V gene are SGHTA and FQGNSA. The CDR3 is made up of 14 amino acids. V was pared by 2 bases and J by 5 bases, with 13 bases between. The CDR3 region is CASSLTGTPHEQYF. The CDR3 DNA is TGTGCCAGCAGCTTAACGGGGACACCCCACGAGCAGTACTTC.

In its sample, this clone was seen once. The rearrangement joins TRBV2 to TRBJ2-5, with D unclear. The V gene's germline CDR1 is SNHLY and CDR2 FYNNEI. This CDR3 comprises 11 residues. V lost 8 bases to trimming and J lost 2 bases, with 6 bases between them. The CDR3 spells CASELQETQYF. CDR3 DNA sequence: TGTGCCAGCGAGCTTCAAGAGACCCAGTACTTC.

The chain employs TRBV28 and TRBJ1-1; D remains ambiguous. Trimming took off 3 bases at V and 0 bases at J, with 5 bases between the two ends. The length of the CDR3 is 13 residues. The germline CDR1 and CDR2 sequences are MDHEN and SYDVKM. This chain's CDR3 is CASSLQLNTEAFF. DNA for the CDR3: TGTGCCAGCAGTTTGCAGTTGAACACTGAAGCTTTCTTT.

This rearrangement joins TRBV4-3 to TRBJ2-4, with D possibly matching TRBD2 (5 bases). CDR1 and CDR2 (germline): LGHNA, YSLEER. V lost 1 base to trimming and J lost 7 bases, with 8 bases between them. This CDR3 has 13 residues. CDR3 in amino acids: CASSQGRGNIQYF. In DNA form, the CDR3 reads TGCGCCAGCAGCCAAGGTCGGGGTAACATTCAGTACTTC.

The chain uses TRBV6-5 and TRBJ2-1, with 7 bases that match TRBD2. V lost 6 bases and J lost 8; bases outside the gene matches: 13. Germline CDR1 is MNHEY and CDR2 is SVGAGI. The CDR3 extends over 15 amino acids. CDR3 in amino acids: CASRRPGLTNHEQFF. CDR3 bases: TGTGCCAGCAGGAGACCGGGACTAACCAATCATGAGCAGTTCTTC.

The rearrangement links TRBV14 to TRBJ1-1, with no clear D. CDR1 and CDR2 (germline): SGHDN, FVKESK. V lost 4 bases and J lost 1, with 7 bases in between. The CDR3 covers 13 residues. The CDR3 DNA follows: TGTGCCAGCAGCCGGTGGGGGAACACTGAAGCTTTCTTT. Protein: CASSRWGNTEAFF.